The T cell receptor beta chain described here comes from a study of cytomegalovirus exposure and HLA in healthy donors. Vbeta (60) and Jbeta (13) primers were used in the PCR. Sequencing used immunoSEQ multiplex PCR; TCRdb keeps in-frame clones, though not all of them. The sample holds approximately 88,000 clones, around 74% seen once. Germline V gene lookup returns CDR1 SGHRS and CDR2 YFSETQ. The CDR3 has 16 amino acids. V was pared by 4 bases and J by 4 bases, with 21 bases between. A remark on this clone: The antigen is not known.

Broader study findings: Researchers catalogued 150 or so TCR beta chains as cytomegalovirus-associated.

The chain carries TRBV5-1 and TRBJ2-7; D not resolved. The TCR comes from a man aged 45 to 65 in good health and CMV-seropositive. Sequencing was done on a sample of PBMCs. This CDR3 is CASSLADYFPFYEQYF. The CDR3 DNA follows: TGCGCCAGCAGCCTTGCCGATTACTTCCCCTTTTACGAGCAGTACTTC.